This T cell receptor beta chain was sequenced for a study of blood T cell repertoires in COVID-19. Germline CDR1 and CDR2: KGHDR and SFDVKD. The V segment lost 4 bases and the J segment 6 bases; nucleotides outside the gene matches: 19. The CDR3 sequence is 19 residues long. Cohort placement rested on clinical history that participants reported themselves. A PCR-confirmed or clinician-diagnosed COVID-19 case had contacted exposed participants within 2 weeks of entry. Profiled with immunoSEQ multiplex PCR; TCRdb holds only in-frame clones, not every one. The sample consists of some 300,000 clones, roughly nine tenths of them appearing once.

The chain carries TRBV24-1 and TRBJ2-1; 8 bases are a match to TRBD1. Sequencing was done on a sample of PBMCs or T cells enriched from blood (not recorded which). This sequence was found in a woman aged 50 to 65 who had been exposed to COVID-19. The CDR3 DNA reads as TGTGCCACCAGTGACTCGACAGGGGCCCATTTTCCCCCCGGCAATGAGCAGTTCTTC. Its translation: CATSDSTGAHFPPGNEQFF.